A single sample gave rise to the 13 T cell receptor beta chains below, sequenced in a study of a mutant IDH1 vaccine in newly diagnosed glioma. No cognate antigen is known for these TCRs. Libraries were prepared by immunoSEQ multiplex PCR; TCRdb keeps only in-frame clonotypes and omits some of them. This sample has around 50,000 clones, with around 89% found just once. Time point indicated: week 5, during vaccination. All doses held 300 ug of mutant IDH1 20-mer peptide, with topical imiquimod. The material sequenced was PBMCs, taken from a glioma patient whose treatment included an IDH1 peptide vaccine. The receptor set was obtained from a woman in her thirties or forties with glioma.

The CDR3 DNA sequence: TGCGCCAGCACCGACCGGGGAGGAAACTATGGCTACACCTTC. Translating gives CASTDRGGNYGYTF. The V and J genes are TRBV5-1 and TRBJ1-2, with no clear D. The CDR3 has 14 amino acids. Looked up from germline, CDR1 is SGHRS and CDR2 is YFSETQ. V dropped 6 bases and J dropped 2 bases, with 14 bases sitting between them.

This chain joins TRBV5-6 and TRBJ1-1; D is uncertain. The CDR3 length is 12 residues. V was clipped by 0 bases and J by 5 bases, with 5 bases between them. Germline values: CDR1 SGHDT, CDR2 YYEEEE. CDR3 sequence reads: CASSLVGTEAFF. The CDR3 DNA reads TGTGCCAGCAGCTTGGTAGGGACTGAAGCTTTCTTT.

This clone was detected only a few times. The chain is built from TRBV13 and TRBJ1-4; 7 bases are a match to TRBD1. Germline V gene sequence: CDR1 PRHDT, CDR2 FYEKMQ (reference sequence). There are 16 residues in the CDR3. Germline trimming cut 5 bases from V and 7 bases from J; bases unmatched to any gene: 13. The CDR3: CASSPRQGGIGEKLFF. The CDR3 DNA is TGTGCCAGCAGCCCCCGACAGGGAGGGATCGGTGAAAAACTGTTTTTT.

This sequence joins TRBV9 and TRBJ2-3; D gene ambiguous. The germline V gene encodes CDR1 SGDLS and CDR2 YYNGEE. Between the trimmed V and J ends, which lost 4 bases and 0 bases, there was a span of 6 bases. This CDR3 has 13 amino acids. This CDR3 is CASSPISTDTQYF. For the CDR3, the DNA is TGTGCCAGCAGCCCCATAAGCACAGATACGCAGTATTTT.

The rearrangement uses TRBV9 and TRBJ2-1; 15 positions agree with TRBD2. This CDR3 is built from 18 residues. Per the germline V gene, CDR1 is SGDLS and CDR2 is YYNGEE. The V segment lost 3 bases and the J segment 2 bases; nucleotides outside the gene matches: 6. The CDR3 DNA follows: TGTGCCAGCAGCGCTGCGGGACTAGCGGGAGGAGCCTACAATGAGCAGTTCTTC. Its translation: CASSAAGLAGGAYNEQFF.

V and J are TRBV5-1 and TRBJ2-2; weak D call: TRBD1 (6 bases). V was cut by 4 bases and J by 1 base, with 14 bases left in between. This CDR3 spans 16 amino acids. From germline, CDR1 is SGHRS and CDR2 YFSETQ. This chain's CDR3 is CASSTTGKLNTGELFF. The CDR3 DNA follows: TGCGCCAGCAGCACAACAGGGAAATTGAACACCGGGGAGCTGTTTTTT.

The CDR3 reads CASSPDEGLGSYNEQFF. The CDR3 bases are TGTGCCAGCTCACCAGACGAGGGACTGGGTAGCTACAATGAGCAGTTCTTC. This chain links TRBV18 with TRBJ2-1; the D gene is possibly TRBD2 (6 bases). Germline V gene sequence: CDR1 KGHSH, CDR2 LQKENI. V shed 2 bases and J shed 3 bases, with 17 bases lying between them. This CDR3 has 17 amino acids.

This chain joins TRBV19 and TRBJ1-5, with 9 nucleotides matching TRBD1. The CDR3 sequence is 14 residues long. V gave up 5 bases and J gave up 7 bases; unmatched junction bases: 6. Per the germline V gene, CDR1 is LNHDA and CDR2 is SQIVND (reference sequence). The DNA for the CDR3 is TGTGCCAGTAGTCTTGGACAGGGGAAACAGCCCCAGCATTTT. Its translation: CASSLGQGKQPQHF. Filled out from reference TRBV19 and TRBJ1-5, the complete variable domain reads DGGITQSPKYLFRKEGQNVTLSCEQNLNHDAMYWYRQDPGQGLRLIYYSQIVNDFQKGDIAEGYSVSREKKESFPLTVTSAQKNPTAFYLCASSLGQGKQPQHFGDGTRLSIL.

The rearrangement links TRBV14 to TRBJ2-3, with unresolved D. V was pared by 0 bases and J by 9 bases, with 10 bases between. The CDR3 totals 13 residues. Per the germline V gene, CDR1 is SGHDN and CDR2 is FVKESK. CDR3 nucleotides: TGTGCCAGCAGCCAAGACAGAGGAGCCACGCAGTATTTT. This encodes CASSQDRGATQYF.

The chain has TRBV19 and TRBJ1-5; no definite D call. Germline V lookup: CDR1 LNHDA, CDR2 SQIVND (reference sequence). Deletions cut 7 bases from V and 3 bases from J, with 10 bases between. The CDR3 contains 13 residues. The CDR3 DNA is TGTGCCAGTATTGAAAATCCCAATCAGCCCCAGCATTTT. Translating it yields CASIENPNQPQHF.

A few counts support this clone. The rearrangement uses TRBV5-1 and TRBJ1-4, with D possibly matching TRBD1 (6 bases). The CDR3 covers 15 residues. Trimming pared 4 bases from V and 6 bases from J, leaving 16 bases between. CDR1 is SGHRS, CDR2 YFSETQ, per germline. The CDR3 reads CASSPLPEGDEKLFF. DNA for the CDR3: TGCGCCAGCAGCCCTCTCCCTGAGGGGGATGAAAAACTGTTTTTT.

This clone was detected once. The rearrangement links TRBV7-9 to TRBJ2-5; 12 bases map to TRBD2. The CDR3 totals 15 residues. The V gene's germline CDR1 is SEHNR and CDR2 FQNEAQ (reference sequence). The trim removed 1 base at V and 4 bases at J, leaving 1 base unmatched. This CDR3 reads CASSLVLAGGETQYF. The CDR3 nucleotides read TGTGCCAGCAGCTTAGTACTAGCGGGGGGAGAGACCCAGTACTTC. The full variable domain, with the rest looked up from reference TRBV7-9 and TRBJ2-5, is DTGVSQNPRHKITKRGQNVTFRCDPISEHNRLYWYRQTLGQGPEFLTYFQNEAQLEKSRLLSDRFSAERPKGSFSTLEIQRTEQGDSAMYLCASSLVLAGGETQYFGPGTRLLVL.

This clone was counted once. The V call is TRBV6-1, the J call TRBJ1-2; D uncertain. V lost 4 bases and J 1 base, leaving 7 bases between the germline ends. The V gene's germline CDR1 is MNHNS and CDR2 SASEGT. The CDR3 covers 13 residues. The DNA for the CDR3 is TGTGCCAGCAGTGGCACGGTTAACTATGGCTACACCTTC. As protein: CASSGTVNYGYTF.